One T cell receptor (beta chain) is described in this entry. What it binds is not known. This sample stems from a study of T cell responses to AZD1222 COVID-19 vaccine. Study summary: Second-dose intervals of approximately 4 or approximately 12 weeks were pooled. The study's findings and limits: A mostly white British donor set with more females was recruited, and clonal diversity was possibly underestimated. None of the repertoires were sampled until the peak T cell response had passed. Nearly half of the spike-specific TCRs reportedly recognize variant regions that carry no mutations.

The CDR3 spans 15 residues. The method was immunoSEQ multiplex PCR; TCRdb's version includes in-frame clones alone and lacks a portion of them. The sample records fewer than 120,000 clones, 70% to 90% being singletons. Sample: peripheral blood, taken on day 0 of AZD1222 vaccination. This TCR was sampled from an adult in good health. This chain uses TRBV21-1 with TRBJ1-3; the DNA was not used to check the table's D call, TRBD1. TRBV21-1 is a pseudogene locus. The CDR3 sequence is CASSKDRGSGNTIYF. The CDR3, as DNA: TGTGCCAGCAGCAAGGACAGGGGCTCTGGAAACACCATATATTTT.